These 28 T cell receptor beta chains were all obtained from the same sample, sequenced in a study of Graves' ophthalmopathy and Graves' hyperthyroidism. Amplified material comprised TCR beta CDR3 regions derived from RNA transcripts. HTBI primers served in a first-round RT-PCR, which a second-round multiplex PCR followed. TCRdb re-called the multiplex PCR reads through MiXCR, storing one row per CDR3 protein. The sample carries 900,000 to 1,200,000 distinct CDR3 sequences, roughly 35% recorded once. Sequences were obtained from peripheral blood or thyroid tissue (not recorded which). These receptors came from an adult man with Graves' hyperthyroidism.

This clonotype was counted only a few times. The chain employs TRBV6-5 and TRBJ1-4; D is possibly TRBD1 (5 bases). Germline V gene data show CDR1 as MNHEY and CDR2 as SVGAGI. Trimming stripped 9 bases from V and 8 bases from J, with 13 bases between. The CDR3 extends over 12 amino acids. The CDR3 reads CASSPGWEKLFF. CDR3 coding DNA: TGTGCCAGTAGTCCAGGGTGGGAAAAACTGTTTTTT.

In the case of this clonotype: The junction departs from the called germline gene at one end, perhaps through a read error. The J gene is TRBJ2-5, the V gene TRBV15; D not certain. The germline gives CDR1 LNHNV, CDR2 YYDKDF (reference sequence). The CDR3 spans 8 residues. Here the CDR3 reads CATSRDKF. The CDR3 nucleotides read TGTGCCACCAGCAGAGATAAATTC.

This clonotype has a count of ten or more. This sequence joins TRBV9 and TRBJ2-7; D gene uncertain. The V gene lost 0 bases and the J gene lost 3 bases, with 7 bases spanning the gap. CDR1 is SGDLS and CDR2 is YYNGEE in the germline V gene. CDR3 length: 13 residues. The CDR3 is CASSVEQNYEQYF. CDR3 nucleotide sequence: TGTGCCAGCAGCGTAGAACAGAACTACGAGCAGTACTTC.

The gene calls are TRBV6-5 and TRBJ1-6; the D gene is possibly TRBD1 (5 bases). The length of the CDR3 is 15 residues. Looked up from germline, CDR1 is MNHEY and CDR2 is SVGAGI. V dropped 8 bases and J dropped 3 bases, with 14 bases sitting between them. The CDR3 sequence is CASGAGTDYNSPLHF. DNA of the CDR3: TGTGCCAGCGGCGCGGGGACTGACTATAATTCACCCCTCCACTTT.

This clonotype appeared a few times. V usage is TRBV12-3 or TRBV12-4 and J usage is TRBJ1-2; D remains unclear. This CDR3 spans 15 amino acids. Trimming shortened V by 6 bases and J by 0 bases, and 14 bases separated the two germline ends. CDR3 amino acids: CASRMSEASNYGYTF. CDR3 in DNA: TGTGCCAGCAGGATGTCGGAAGCTTCTAACTATGGCTACACCTTC.

This chain links TRBV7-9 with TRBJ1-5, with a weak D call TRBD1 (6 bases). The CDR3 loop spans 14 amino acids. V gave up 11 bases and J gave up 3 bases, with 17 bases separating them. CDR1 and CDR2 from the germline V gene are SEHNR and FQNEAQ (reference sequence). As DNA, the CDR3 is TGTGCCTGGAGTGCGGGGGCTACCAATCAGCCCCAGCATTTT. It specifies CAWSAGATNQPQHF.

At least ten counts were recorded for this clonotype. The chain couples TRBV11-2 to TRBJ2-7; the D gene is possibly TRBD1 (6 bases). The germline gives CDR1 SGHAT, CDR2 FQNNGV. Trimming removed 5 bases from V and 3 bases from J, with 14 bases in between. This CDR3 has 14 residues. The CDR3: CASSPTWTDYEQYF. In DNA, the CDR3 is TGTGCCAGCAGCCCCACGTGGACAGACTACGAGCAGTACTTC. The variable domain in full, completed from reference TRBV11-2 and TRBJ2-7, reads EAGVAQSPRYKIIEKRQSVAFWCNPISGHATLYWYQQILGQGPKLLIQFQNNGVVDDSQLPKDRFSAERLKGVDSTLKIQPAKLEDSAVYLCASSPTWTDYEQYFGPGTRLTVT.

In its sample, this clonotype was seen many times. The chain couples TRBV11-2 to TRBJ1-2, with D uncertain. The CDR3 spans 14 residues. The ends were cut back, 2 bases at V and 5 bases at J, with 12 bases in the middle. Germline values: CDR1 SGHAT, CDR2 FQNNGV. CDR3 nucleotide sequence: TGTGCCAGCAGCTTAACGCTTTCCGGGTATGGCTACACCTTC. Amino acids: CASSLTLSGYGYTF.

The chain employs TRBV29-1 and TRBJ2-5; possibly TRBD2 for D (6 bases). Deletions cut 7 bases from V and 5 bases from J, with 20 bases between. CDR1 and CDR2 from the germline V gene are SQVTM and ANQGSEA. There are 14 residues in the CDR3. CDR3 in amino acids: CSANMRGRVETQYF. The CDR3 DNA is TGCAGCGCGAATATGCGGGGCCGAGTGGAGACCCAGTACTTC.

V gene TRBV19 combines with J gene TRBJ1-2; a weak D match, TRBD1 (5 bases). The CDR3 covers 14 residues. V gave up 5 bases and J gave up 7 bases, with 17 bases separating them. In germline, CDR1 is LNHDA, CDR2 SQIVND (reference sequence). In DNA, the CDR3 is TGTGCCAGTAGTTTGGGCAGGGTTGGCACTGGCTACACCTTC. It encodes CASSLGRVGTGYTF.

This clonotype occurred many times. The rearrangement links TRBV25-1 to TRBJ2-5; 11 nucleotides align to TRBD1. The CDR3 contains 16 residues. Germline lookup yields CDR1 MGHDK and CDR2 SYGVNS. V shed 5 bases, J shed 5 bases, and the junction held 10 bases outside the gene matches. In DNA form, the CDR3 reads TGTGCCAGCAGTAGAGGCGGACAGGGGGCGCGGGAGACCCAGTACTTC. It yields the protein CASSRGGQGARETQYF. The variable domain in full, with the rest retrieved from reference TRBV25-1 and TRBJ2-5, is EADIYQTPRYLVIGTGKKITLECSQTMGHDKMYWYQQDPGMELHLIHYSYGVNSTEKGDLSSESTVSRIRTEHFPLTLESARPSHTSQYLCASSRGGQGARETQYFGPGTRLLVL.

As concerns this clonotype: A much larger clone lies a single base off, so this may be a read error. This CDR3 fails to terminate in the conserved phenylalanine or tryptophan, so it likely reflects a read error. The chain is built from TRBV2 and TRBJ2-7; TRBD1 is a possible D gene (6 bases). CDR1 is SNHLY, CDR2 FYNNEI, per germline. The CDR3 consists of 14 residues. Trimming cost V 6 bases and J 0 bases, with 12 bases left between them. CDR3 amino acids: CASRNRVNSYEQYL. The CDR3, as DNA: TGTGCCAGCAGGAACAGGGTAAACTCCTACGAGCAGTACCTC.

Ten or more counts support this clonotype. The genes are TRBV20-1 and TRBJ1-6; tentatively, D is TRBD1 (6 bases). Germline CDR1 reads DFQATT; CDR2 reads SNEGSKA (reference sequence). V lost 2 bases and J lost 9, with 8 bases in between. CDR3 length equals 12 residues. The DNA for the CDR3 is TGCAGTGCTAGACAGGGGATTTCACCCCTCCACTTT. Translated, it gives CSARQGISPLHF.

This clonotype has at least ten counts. The gene calls are TRBV15 and TRBJ2-7, with TRBD1 matching 7 bases. CDR1 LNHNV and CDR2 YYDKDF come from the germline V gene (reference sequence). CDR3 length: 15 amino acids. With V trimmed by 1 base and J by 1 base, 4 bases remained unmatched. Here the CDR3 reads CATSRGGGSSYEQYF. The CDR3 DNA sequence: TGTGCCACCAGCAGAGGAGGGGGCTCGTCCTACGAGCAGTACTTC.

This clonotype was seen just once. Germline is not matched at one junction end, which may reflect a read error. The rearrangement uses TRBV5-1 and TRBJ2-7; 7 nucleotides line up with TRBD1. This CDR3 region has 12 residues. Per germline, CDR1 SGHRS and CDR2 YFSETQ. The CDR3 region has the DNA TGCACCAGCAGCGTCGCAGGGGGCGAGCAGTACTTC. This gives the protein CTSSVAGGEQYF.

V usage is TRBV28 and J usage is TRBJ1-5, with 9 bases matching TRBD1. In germline, CDR1 is MDHEN, CDR2 SYDVKM. The CDR3 has 17 amino acids. Trimming removed 5 bases from V and 4 bases from J; junction bases left unmatched: 12. The CDR3 nucleotides are TGTGCCAGCAGTGACAGCAAGACGGGACAGGGTAATCAGCCCCAGCATTTT. This encodes CASSDSKTGQGNQPQHF.

As to this clonotype: The CDR3 does not close with the conserved phenylalanine or tryptophan, likely indicating a read error. The V and J genes are TRBV7-2 and TRBJ2-5; D uncertain. The CDR3 covers 15 residues. CDR1 is SGHTA and CDR2 is FQGNSA in the germline V gene. Trimming stripped 5 bases from V and 1 base from J, with 14 bases between. CDR3 sequence (DNA): TGTGCCAGCAGCCAAGCTATGGGGTTCCAAGAGACCCAGTACGTC. Translated: CASSQAMGFQETQYV.

In this sample, this clonotype turned up many times. J is TRBJ2-2 and V is TRBV7-6; tentative D call: TRBD2 (6 bases). The V and J ends lost 5 bases and 5 bases respectively, with 18 bases between them. Germline V gene data show CDR1 as SGHVS and CDR2 as FNYEAQ. The CDR3 runs 16 residues. The CDR3: CASSPETGRGTGELFF. The DNA of the CDR3 is TGTGCCAGCAGCCCAGAGACGGGGCGGGGTACCGGGGAGCTGTTTTTT. The full variable domain, in which reference TRBV7-6 and TRBJ2-2 provide the parts outside the CDR3, is GAGVSQSPRYKVTKRGQDVALRCDPISGHVSLYWYRQALGQGPEFLTYFNYEAQQDKSGLPNDRFSAERPEGSISTLTIQRTEQRDSAMYRCASSPETGRGTGELFFGEGSRLTVL.

This sequence joins TRBV20-1 and TRBJ2-7; 13 bases map to TRBD2. From germline, CDR1 is DFQATT and CDR2 SNEGSKA (reference sequence). The trim removed 0 bases at V and 2 bases at J, leaving 1 base unmatched. The CDR3 totals 15 residues. CDR3 loop: CSARDGLAGAYEQYF. The CDR3 nucleotides are TGCAGTGCTAGAGATGGACTAGCGGGAGCCTACGAGCAGTACTTC.

Turning to this clonotype: With a much larger clone just one base away, this may be a read error. Because it lacks the conserved phenylalanine or tryptophan at the end, this CDR3 is likely a read error. The chain is built from TRBV20-1 and TRBJ2-7; D gene ambiguous. Per the germline V gene, CDR1 is DFQATT and CDR2 is SNEGSKA (reference sequence). The V end was cut by 2 bases, the J end by 0 bases, with 8 bases between. This CDR3 region has 13 residues. CDR3 region: CSARRTRSYEQYC. The CDR3 nucleotides read TGCAGTGCTAGACGGACCCGCTCCTACGAGCAGTACTGC.

This clonotype was recorded many times. The chain uses TRBV6-6 and TRBJ2-7, with D unresolved. Germline V gene data show CDR1 as MNHNY and CDR2 as SVGAGI (reference sequence). CDR3 length equals 12 residues. Between the trimmed V and J ends, which lost 0 bases and 5 bases, there was a span of 5 bases. CDR3 region: CASSYSEDEQYF. The CDR3 DNA follows: TGTGCCAGCAGTTACTCAGAGGACGAGCAGTACTTC.

The chain uses TRBV11-2 and TRBJ2-5; 8 bases match TRBD1. The germline V gene has CDR1 SGHAT and CDR2 FQNNGV. V lost 4 bases and J lost 11; bases outside the gene matches: 15. CDR3 size: 15 residues. CDR3 DNA: TGTGCCAGCAGCTCAGGGGGCCAACCGGGGGAGAGGCAGTACTTC. Translation gives CASSSGGQPGERQYF. Variable domain in full (rest from reference TRBV11-2 and TRBJ2-5): EAGVAQSPRYKIIEKRQSVAFWCNPISGHATLYWYQQILGQGPKLLIQFQNNGVVDDSQLPKDRFSAERLKGVDSTLKIQPAKLEDSAVYLCASSSGGQPGERQYFGPGTRLLVL.

In this sample, this clonotype turned up many times. The V call is TRBV5-1, the J call TRBJ2-6, with 9 bases aligning to TRBD1. Unmatched junction bases numbered 3, after V lost 4 bases and J lost 4 bases. The germline gives CDR1 SGHRS, CDR2 YFSETQ. CDR3 size: 15 residues. The CDR3, as DNA: TGCGCCAGCAGCCGGACAGGGGACGGGGCCAACGTCCTGACTTTC. It encodes CASSRTGDGANVLTF. Full variable domain (outside the CDR3, taken from reference TRBV5-1 and TRBJ2-6): KAGVTQTPRYLIKTRGQQVTLSCSPISGHRSVSWYQQTPGQGLQFLFEYFSETQRNKGNFPGRFSGRQFSNSRSEMNVSTLELGDSALYLCASSRTGDGANVLTFGAGSRLTVL.

Many counts were recorded for this clonotype. In nucleotides, the CDR3 is TGTGCCACCAGTGATCCGACTAGCACCTACAAACAAGAGACCCAGTACTTC. Protein product: CATSDPTSTYKQETQYF. V usage is TRBV24-1 and J usage is TRBJ2-5; 7 bases match TRBD2. The V gene's germline CDR1 is KGHDR and CDR2 SFDVKD. The CDR3 loop spans 17 amino acids. V lost 3 bases and J lost 2; bases outside the gene matches: 11.

This clonotype was found many times. The gene calls are TRBV7-2 and TRBJ2-7, with TRBD2 matching over 11 bases. The germline CDR1 and CDR2 sequences are SGHTA and FQGNSA. The length of the CDR3 is 15 residues. V lost 5 bases, J lost 5 bases, and 8 bases stayed unmatched. This CDR3 reads CASSARLAGPNEQYF. In DNA form, the CDR3 reads TGTGCCAGCAGCGCTAGACTAGCGGGACCCAACGAGCAGTACTTC.

This sequence joins TRBV12-3 or TRBV12-4 and TRBJ1-6, with 9 bases matching TRBD1. The CDR3 loop spans 18 amino acids. The ends lost 4 bases at V and 8 bases at J; junction bases unmatched: 15. The CDR3: CASSSSPPGQGVYSPLHF. CDR3 DNA: TGTGCCAGCAGTTCTAGTCCCCCGGGACAGGGAGTTTATTCACCCCTCCACTTT.

This clonotype was observed at least ten times. V is TRBV5-8 and J is TRBJ1-2, with 7 bases aligning to TRBD1. The CDR3 sequence is 15 residues long. With 4 bases clipped from V and 4 bases from J, the junction kept 10 bases outside the gene matches. Germline CDR1 is SGHTS and CDR2 is YDEGEE. For the CDR3, the DNA is TGTGCCAGCAGCCTAGACAGGGATGTGTTCTATGGCTACACCTTC. The encoded protein is CASSLDRDVFYGYTF. Looking up the rest from reference TRBV5-8 and TRBJ1-2 gives the full variable domain: EAGVTQSPTHLIKTRGQQATLRCSPISGHTSVYWYQQALGLGLQFLLWYDEGEERNRGNFPPRFSGRQFPNYSSELNVNALELEDSALYLCASSLDRDVFYGYTFGSGTRLTVV.

Note on this clonotype: Possible read error: a much larger clone is one base away. Because it lacks the conserved phenylalanine or tryptophan at the end, this CDR3 is likely a read error. The V gene is TRBV7-9, the J gene TRBJ1-2, with a tentative D call TRBD1 (5 bases). Germline lookup yields CDR1 SEHNR and CDR2 FQNEAQ (reference sequence). Trimming removed 1 base at V and 2 bases at J, with 14 bases between. This CDR3 region has 16 residues. DNA for the CDR3: TGTGCCAGCAGCTTAGATGGGGGTTTTCTCAACTATGGCTACACCCTC. Its translation is CASSLDGGFLNYGYTL.